Listed here are 31 T cell receptor beta chains from one sample, sequenced in a study of blood T cell repertoires in COVID-19 (dated by TCRdb to the early 2020s). The library was obtained by the immunoSEQ multiplex PCR assay. TCRdb re-hosts the immuneACCESS table, in-frame sequences only. Its copies lack some clones; in the studies checked, an unresolved V gene accounts for under half of them, and the cause for the rest is not known. This sample gives approximately 350,000 clones in total; approximately 88% of them show up just once. The ten largest clones add up to around 1.2% of the sample. Sequencing used peripheral blood. These receptors all stem from a middle-aged man with acute or convalescent COVID-19.

The chain has TRBV20-1 and TRBJ2-5; 10 positions match TRBD2. This CDR3 has 16 residues. Germline V gene data show CDR1 as DFQATT and CDR2 as SNEGSKA (reference sequence). The trim removed 3 bases at V and 2 bases at J, leaving 9 bases unmatched. CDR3 in DNA: TGCAGTGCTAGTGTGCCTAGCGGGGGTGTTCAAGAGACCCAGTACTTC. Its protein product is CSASVPSGGVQETQYF.

J is TRBJ1-2 and V is TRBV6-5; maybe TRBD1 (6 bases). This CDR3 is 13 amino acids long. Per germline, CDR1 MNHEY and CDR2 SVGAGI. The V end was cut by 8 bases, the J end by 2 bases, with 12 bases between. Here the CDR3 DNA reads TGTGCCAGCCGCAGGGGTATCAACTATGGCTACACCTTC. This translates into CASRRGINYGYTF.

V usage is TRBV30 and J usage is TRBJ1-2; D perhaps matches TRBD1 (6 bases). CDR1 is GTSNPN and CDR2 is SVGIG in the germline V gene (reference sequence). The ends were cut back, 4 bases at V and 4 bases at J, with 13 bases in the middle. The CDR3 contains 13 residues. The CDR3 nucleotides read TGTGCCTGGAAGCGGACAGAGATCTATGGCTACACCTTC. As protein: CAWKRTEIYGYTF.

The genes are TRBV6-1 and TRBJ2-7; 13 bases match TRBD2. Germline trimming cut 2 bases from V and 5 bases from J; bases unmatched to any gene: 15. Germline lookup yields CDR1 MNHNS and CDR2 SASEGT. The CDR3 contains 19 residues. CDR3 coding DNA: TGTGCCAGCAGTGAACGGACTAGCGGGAGTCTTTTCTTCCTCAACGAGCAGTACTTC. Translation: CASSERTSGSLFFLNEQYF.

The chain uses TRBV19 and TRBJ1-6; TRBD1 agrees at 8 bases. Per the germline V gene, CDR1 is LNHDA and CDR2 is SQIVND (reference sequence). CDR3 size: 15 residues. V lost 4 bases to trimming and J lost 5 bases; unmatched junction nucleotides: 4. CDR3 nucleotide sequence: TGTGCCAGTAGTACCGGGACAGGTGATAATTCACCCCTCCACTTT. This sequence encodes CASSTGTGDNSPLHF.

This clone has just one count. The rearrangement links TRBV19 to TRBJ1-2, with 7 bases identical to TRBD1. The CDR3 extends over 15 amino acids. Germline V CDR1 and CDR2: LNHDA, SQIVND (reference sequence). Unmatched junction bases numbered 5, after V lost 2 bases and J lost 2 bases. The chain's CDR3 is CASSIRGRGNYGYTF. DNA of the CDR3: TGTGCCAGTAGTATACGCGGCAGGGGGAACTATGGCTACACCTTC.

This clone was recorded only once. This sequence joins TRBV5-1 and TRBJ2-3; tentatively, D is TRBD1 (6 bases). V dropped 4 bases and J dropped 0 bases, with 9 bases sitting between them. Per germline, CDR1 SGHRS and CDR2 YFSETQ. The CDR3 is made up of 14 amino acids. The CDR3 here is CASSTGQSTDTQYF. The CDR3 bases are TGCGCCAGCAGCACCGGACAGAGCACAGATACGCAGTATTTT. Full variable domain (outside the CDR3, taken from reference TRBV5-1 and TRBJ2-3): KAGVTQTPRYLIKTRGQQVTLSCSPISGHRSVSWYQQTPGQGLQFLFEYFSETQRNKGNFPGRFSGRQFSNSRSEMNVSTLELGDSALYLCASSTGQSTDTQYFGPGTRLTVL.

This chain links TRBV2 with TRBJ1-6; TRBD1 aligns across 7 bases. Germline V CDR1 and CDR2: SNHLY, FYNNEI. The CDR3 loop spans 13 amino acids. Trimming cost V 7 bases and J 6 bases; bases outside gene matches: 3. The CDR3 region has the DNA TGTGCCAGCACTGGGGACAGTAATTCACCCCTCCACTTT. Its protein is CASTGDSNSPLHF. Drawing the rest from reference TRBV2 and TRBJ1-6, the complete variable domain is EPEVTQTPSHQVTQMGQEVILRCVPISNHLYFYWYRQILGQKVEFLVSFYNNEISEKSEIFDDQFSVERPDGSNFTLKIRSTKLEDSAMYFCASTGDSNSPLHFGNGTRLTVT.

The chain couples TRBV5-1 to TRBJ2-7; 9 bases line up with TRBD2. The J segment lost 0 bases and the V segment lost 2 bases, leaving 6 bases of the junction unmatched. The CDR3 covers 16 residues. Germline CDR1 is SGHRS and CDR2 is YFSETQ. The CDR3 coding sequence is TGCGCCAGCAGCTTTACGACTAGCGGAAGCTCCTACGAGCAGTACTTC. It is translated as CASSFTTSGSSYEQYF.

Comment on this clone: Other DNA variants within this sample encode the same CDR3. V usage is TRBV19 and J usage is TRBJ2-1, with 8 bases fitting TRBD1. Germline CDR1 and CDR2: LNHDA and SQIVND (reference sequence). The J segment lost 7 bases and the V segment lost 3 bases, leaving 5 bases of the junction unmatched. This CDR3 has 14 residues. CDR3 DNA sequence: TGTGCCAGTAGTATTGGACAGGGTCGTAATGAGCAGTTCTTC. This sequence encodes CASSIGQGRNEQFF.

The chain is built from TRBV18 and TRBJ2-3; 8 positions match TRBD2. Germline V CDR1 and CDR2: KGHSH, LQKENI. The trim removed 3 bases at V and 2 bases at J, leaving 7 bases unmatched. The CDR3 spans 16 residues. The DNA of the CDR3 is TGTGCCAGCTCACCCTCAGGGCGGGAGGACACAGATACGCAGTATTTT. This gives the protein CASSPSGREDTDTQYF.

This clone appeared once. The rearrangement joins TRBV6-5 to TRBJ2-2; possibly TRBD2 for D (5 bases). The V end lost 4 bases, the J end lost 0 bases, and 9 bases lay between the germline ends. The CDR3 is made up of 15 amino acids. CDR1 is MNHEY and CDR2 is SVGAGI in the germline V gene. The CDR3 sequence: CASSFRTSNTGELFF. CDR3 bases: TGTGCCAGCAGTTTTAGGACTTCGAACACCGGGGAGCTGTTTTTT.

The rearrangement joins TRBV2 to TRBJ2-7; 8 bases match TRBD2. Trimming cost V 6 bases and J 0 bases; bases outside gene matches: 10. The CDR3 spans 16 residues. Germline CDR1 SNHLY, CDR2 FYNNEI. CDR3 sequence reads: CASRPTRSGSSYEQYF. DNA for the CDR3: TGTGCCAGCAGGCCCACGAGAAGCGGGAGCTCCTACGAGCAGTACTTC.

The gene calls are TRBV5-1 and TRBJ1-2, with D perhaps TRBD1 (6 bases). CDR1 and CDR2 (germline): SGHRS, YFSETQ. Trimming took off 1 base at V and 2 bases at J, with 12 bases between the two ends. The CDR3 is 15 residues long. The CDR3 loop reads CASSLLGQGNYGYTF. DNA for the CDR3: TGCGCCAGCAGCTTGTTAGGGCAGGGGAACTATGGCTACACCTTC.

This clone was counted a few times. The chain joins TRBV7-3 to TRBJ1-1, with 9 bases aligning to TRBD1. The V segment lost 4 bases and the J segment 3 bases; nucleotides outside the gene matches: 15. Germline V gene lookup returns CDR1 SGHTA and CDR2 FQGTGA. The CDR3 runs to 18 residues. The CDR3 region has the DNA TGTGCCAGCAGCTCCGTGCCGGGACAGGGATATATTGACACTGAAGCTTTCTTT. Protein: CASSSVPGQGYIDTEAFF.

This clone has just a few counts. The chain employs TRBV5-1 and TRBJ2-1; TRBD1 is a possible D gene (6 bases). Trimming removed 0 bases at V and 2 bases at J, with 9 bases between. This CDR3 has 15 amino acids. CDR1 is SGHRS and CDR2 is YFSETQ in the germline V gene. The chain's CDR3 is CASSLDRVTYNEQFF. CDR3 coding DNA: TGCGCCAGCAGCTTGGACAGGGTTACCTACAATGAGCAGTTCTTC.

This chain links TRBV6-6 with TRBJ1-4; D unresolved. The CDR3 sequence is 15 residues long. CDR1 is MNHNY, CDR2 SVGAGI, per germline (reference sequence). The V gene lost 2 bases and the J gene lost 8 bases, with 15 bases spanning the gap. CDR3 residues: CASSYEPAIAEKLFF. The CDR3 coding sequence is TGTGCCAGCAGTTACGAGCCCGCGATCGCGGAAAAACTGTTTTTT.

The chain couples TRBV3-1 (or the pseudogene TRBV3-2) to TRBJ2-2, with a weak D call TRBD1 (5 bases). With 3 bases removed from V and 3 bases from J, the gap between germline ends came to 14 bases. CDR3 length: 16 residues. Germline loops: CDR1 LGHDT, CDR2 YNNKEL (reference sequence). CDR3 protein: CASSHRQSTYTGELFF. The DNA of the CDR3 is TGTGCCAGCAGCCATAGACAGTCGACGTACACCGGGGAGCTGTTTTTT.

The genes are TRBV4-2 and TRBJ1-1; 8 bases line up with TRBD1. Germline CDR1 and CDR2: LGHNA and YNFKEQ. There are 15 residues in the CDR3. V lost 0 bases to trimming and J lost 2 bases; unmatched junction nucleotides: 2. In DNA, the CDR3 is TGTGCCAGCAGCCAAGATGGACAGGGAAACACTGAAGCTTTCTTT. It yields the protein CASSQDGQGNTEAFF.

The genes are TRBV5-6 and TRBJ1-5; D is unclear. With 1 base removed from V and 2 bases from J, the gap between germline ends came to 10 bases. CDR1 SGHDT and CDR2 YYEEEE come from the germline V gene. The CDR3 has 15 amino acids. Written as DNA, the CDR3 is TGTGCCAGCAGCTTGCTCCGGCAGGGCAATCAGCCCCAGCATTTT. It translates to CASSLLRQGNQPQHF.

V usage is TRBV18 and J usage is TRBJ1-1, with a possible D match to TRBD1 (5 bases). Germline CDR1 and CDR2: KGHSH and LQKENI. The CDR3 is 13 amino acids. V lost 5 bases and J lost 1, with 8 bases in between. CDR3 sequence reads: CASSLTANTEAFF. In DNA form, the CDR3 reads TGTGCCAGCTCATTGACAGCGAACACTGAAGCTTTCTTT.

This clone was seen a handful of times. The CDR3 spells CSSGQGGTGELFF. CDR3 nucleotide sequence: TGCAGCTCAGGACAGGGGGGAACCGGGGAGCTGTTTTTT. V is TRBV29-1 and J is TRBJ2-2; 10 bases align to TRBD1. V dropped 8 bases and J dropped 5; count of bases not matched to a gene: 5. Germline V gene data show CDR1 as SQVTM and CDR2 as ANQGSEA. This CDR3 is 13 amino acids long.

The J gene is TRBJ1-2, the V gene TRBV27; 9 nucleotides match TRBD1. V was clipped by 2 bases and J by 6 bases; unmatched bases: 7. Germline CDR1 MNHEY, CDR2 SMNVEV (reference sequence). The CDR3 runs 15 residues. CDR3 in amino acids: CASSLLPGTGHGYTF. As DNA, the CDR3 is TGTGCCAGCAGTTTACTTCCTGGGACAGGGCATGGCTACACCTTC.

This clone has only one observation. The V gene is TRBV9, the J gene TRBJ2-1, with 7 bases matching TRBD2. J gave up 3 bases and V 5 bases, and 8 bases lay outside the gene matches. Germline loops: CDR1 SGDLS, CDR2 YYNGEE. This CDR3 comprises 15 residues. The CDR3 sequence is CASSGRGRGYNEQFF. CDR3 DNA: TGTGCCAGCAGTGGACGGGGGAGGGGCTACAATGAGCAGTTCTTC.

This clone appeared once. The V gene is TRBV28, the J gene TRBJ2-1; TRBD2 might be the D (7 bases). CDR1 MDHEN and CDR2 SYDVKM come from the germline V gene. The length of the CDR3 is 15 residues. V was shortened by 5 bases and J by 9 bases, with 20 bases between the two germline ends. CDR3 in amino acids: CASSPLWGGAFEQFF. CDR3 DNA: TGTGCCAGCAGTCCCCTTTGGGGGGGGGCCTTTGAGCAGTTCTTC. Full variable domain (outside the CDR3, taken from reference TRBV28 and TRBJ2-1): DVKVTQSSRYLVKRTGEKVFLECVQDMDHENMFWYRQDPGLGLRLIYFSYDVKMKEKGDIPEGYSVSREKKERFSLILESASTNQTSMYLCASSPLWGGAFEQFFGPGTRLTVL.

Note on this clone: Other DNA sequences within the sample encode an identical CDR3. The chain joins TRBV27 to TRBJ2-7; tentatively, D is TRBD2 (5 bases). V was shortened by 4 bases and J by 3 bases, with 10 bases between the two germline ends. The germline V gene encodes CDR1 MNHEY and CDR2 SMNVEV (reference sequence). The CDR3 runs 13 residues. For the CDR3, the DNA is TGTGCCAGCAGTTATCGGGGTAACTACGAGCAGTACTTC. As protein: CASSYRGNYEQYF.

The genes are TRBV5-4 and TRBJ2-4; D is possibly TRBD2 (6 bases). V was clipped by 4 bases and J by 0 bases, with 11 bases between them. Looked up from germline, CDR1 is SGHNT and CDR2 is YYREEE (reference sequence). This CDR3 contains 15 residues. The CDR3 DNA reads TGTGCCAGCAGCCACGCGGGACTAGCCAAAAACATTCAGTACTTC. Translation gives CASSHAGLAKNIQYF. Filled out from reference TRBV5-4 and TRBJ2-4, the complete variable domain reads ETGVTQSPTHLIKTRGQQVTLRCSSQSGHNTVSWYQQALGQGPQFIFQYYREEENGRGNFPPRFSGLQFPNYSSELNVNALELDDSALYLCASSHAGLAKNIQYFGAGTRLSVL.

The chain employs TRBV6-4 and TRBJ1-2, with 7 nucleotides matching TRBD1. The CDR3 has 14 residues. The junction had 7 bases not matched to a gene; V was cut back by 2 bases and J by 7 bases. Germline-derived CDR1 and CDR2 are MRHNA and SNTAGT. CDR3 in DNA: TGTGCCAGCAGTGACCAGCAGGGGGTTGGTGGCTACACCTTC. Translation gives CASSDQQGVGGYTF.

Comment on this clone: Other DNA sequences within the sample encode an identical CDR3. This sequence joins TRBV29-1 and TRBJ1-2; D call uncertain. The length of the CDR3 is 12 residues. V shed 6 bases and J shed 2 bases, with 10 bases lying between them. The germline CDR1 and CDR2 sequences are SQVTM and ANQGSEA. The CDR3 loop reads CSVSGGNYGYTF. Written as DNA, the CDR3 is TGCAGCGTCTCAGGCGGGAACTATGGCTACACCTTC.

This chain connects TRBV9 to TRBJ1-3; TRBD1 agrees at 7 bases. Germline CDR1 is SGDLS and CDR2 is YYNGEE. Trimming at V came to 3 bases and at J to 5 bases, leaving 5 bases not matched to a gene. The CDR3 has 14 residues. CDR3 nucleotide sequence: TGTGCCAGCAGCGGCCGGGACAGCCGAAACACCATATATTTT. It encodes CASSGRDSRNTIYF.

V gene TRBV19 combines with J gene TRBJ2-7; a possible D gene is TRBD1 (6 bases). V shed 4 bases and J shed 2 bases, with 12 bases lying between them. The germline V gene encodes CDR1 LNHDA and CDR2 SQIVND (reference sequence). The CDR3 runs 14 residues. The CDR3 DNA follows: TGTGCCAGTAGTACCACCGGGGACACCTACGAGCAGTACTTC. As protein: CASSTTGDTYEQYF.